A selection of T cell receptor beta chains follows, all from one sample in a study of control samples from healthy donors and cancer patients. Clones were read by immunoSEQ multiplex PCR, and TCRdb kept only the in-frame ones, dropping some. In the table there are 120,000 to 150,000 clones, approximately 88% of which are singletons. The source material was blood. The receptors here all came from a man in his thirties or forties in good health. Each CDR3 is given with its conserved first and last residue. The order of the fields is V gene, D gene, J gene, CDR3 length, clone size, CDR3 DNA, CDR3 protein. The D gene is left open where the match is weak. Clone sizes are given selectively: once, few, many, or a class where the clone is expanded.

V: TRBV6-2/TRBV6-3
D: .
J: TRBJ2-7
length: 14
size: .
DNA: TGTGCCAGCAGTTACTCGACCCTAAAAGACGAGCAGTACTTC
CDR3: CASSYSTLKDEQYF

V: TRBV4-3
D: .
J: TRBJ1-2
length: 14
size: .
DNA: TGCGCCAGCAGCCAAGATAGGGTAGCCTATGGCTACACCTTC
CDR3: CASSQDRVAYGYTF

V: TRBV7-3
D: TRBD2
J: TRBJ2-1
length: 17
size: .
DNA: TGTGCCAGCAGCCCGGGACTAGCGGGGGGACCCTACAATGAGCAGTTCTTC
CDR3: CASSPGLAGGPYNEQFF

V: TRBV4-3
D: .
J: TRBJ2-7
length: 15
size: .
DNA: TGCGCCAGCAGCCAAGATTTTGTCGGAGCGGACGAGCAGTACTTC
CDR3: CASSQDFVGADEQYF

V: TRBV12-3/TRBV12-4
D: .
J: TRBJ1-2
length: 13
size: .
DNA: TGTGCCAGCAGTTTCGGGGGGGCCGTAGGCTACACCTTC
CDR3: CASSFGGAVGYTF

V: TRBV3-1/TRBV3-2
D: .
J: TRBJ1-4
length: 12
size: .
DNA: TGTGCCAGCAGCCGCCGTAATGAAAAACTGTTTTTT
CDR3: CASSRRNEKLFF

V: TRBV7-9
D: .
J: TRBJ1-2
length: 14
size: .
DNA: TGTGCCAGCAGCTTAGGACAGGCCTTTCGCGGCTACACCTTC
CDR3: CASSLGQAFRGYTF

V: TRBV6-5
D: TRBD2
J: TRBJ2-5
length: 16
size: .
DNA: TGTGCCAGCAGTTCATCCAGGACGGGGGGGCAAGAGACCCAGTACTTC
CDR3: CASSSSRTGGQETQYF

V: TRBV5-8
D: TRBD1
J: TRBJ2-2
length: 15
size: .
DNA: TGTGCCAGCAGCCGAGGGGGCGCAGGCACCGGGGAGCTGTTTTTT
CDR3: CASSRGGAGTGELFF

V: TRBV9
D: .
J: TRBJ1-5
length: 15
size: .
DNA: TGTGCCAGCAGCCGGGACGGAAGGTCCAATCAGCCCCAGCATTTT
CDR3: CASSRDGRSNQPQHF

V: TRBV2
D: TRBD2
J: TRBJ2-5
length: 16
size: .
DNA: TGTGCGACCCGGGGTGGGACTAGCGGGCCCCAGGGGACCCAGTACTTC
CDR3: CATRGGTSGPQGTQYF

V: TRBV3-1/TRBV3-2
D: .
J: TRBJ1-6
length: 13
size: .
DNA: TGTGCCAGCAGCCGTATGCTTAATTCACCCCTCCACTTT
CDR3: CASSRMLNSPLHF

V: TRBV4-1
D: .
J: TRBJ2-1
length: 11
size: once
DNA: TGCGCCACCCTGGAGGACAATGAGCAGTTCTTC
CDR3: CATLEDNEQFF

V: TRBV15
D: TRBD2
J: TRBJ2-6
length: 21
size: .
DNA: TGTGCCACCAGCAGATACCCCCATCCTCGGGGGGGGTCGCCTGGGGCCAACGTCCTGACTTTC
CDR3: CATSRYPHPRGGSPGANVLTF

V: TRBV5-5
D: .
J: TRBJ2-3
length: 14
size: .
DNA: TGTGCCAGCAGCTGGGGGCCCTCCACAGATACGCAGTATTTT
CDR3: CASSWGPSTDTQYF

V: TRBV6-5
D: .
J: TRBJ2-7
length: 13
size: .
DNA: TGTGCCAGCAGAGCGACGTCGGTCTACGAGCAGTACTTC
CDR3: CASRATSVYEQYF

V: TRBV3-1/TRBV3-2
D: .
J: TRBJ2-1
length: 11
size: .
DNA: TGTGCCAGCAGCCAAGAGAGGAGACAGTTCTTC
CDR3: CASSQERRQFF

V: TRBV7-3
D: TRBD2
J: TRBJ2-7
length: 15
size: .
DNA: TGTGCCAGCAGCCCCGGGGGGGCCTCATCCTACGAGCAGTACTTC
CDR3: CASSPGGASSYEQYF

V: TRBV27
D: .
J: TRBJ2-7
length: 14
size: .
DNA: TGTGCCAGCAGTTTATGGCAGGGGTCCTACGAGCAGTACTTC
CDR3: CASSLWQGSYEQYF

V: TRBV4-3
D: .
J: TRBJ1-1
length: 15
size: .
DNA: TGCGCCAGCAGCCAAGTTGGCCGAAGTGGCACTGAAGCTTTCTTT
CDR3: CASSQVGRSGTEAFF

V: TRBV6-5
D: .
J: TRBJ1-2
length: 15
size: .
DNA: TGTGCCAGCAGGGACCATGACCGGACTGATTTAGGCTACACCTTC
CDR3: CASRDHDRTDLGYTF

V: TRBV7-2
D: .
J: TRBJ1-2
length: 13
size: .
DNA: TGTGCCAGCAGCCGGACTGGGGCGGTGGGCTACACCTTC
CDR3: CASSRTGAVGYTF

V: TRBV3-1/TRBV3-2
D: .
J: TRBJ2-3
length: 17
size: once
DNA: TGTGCCAGCAGCCACCCCAAGGGTAGGGGAGTCGTCAATACGCAGTATTTT
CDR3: CASSHPKGRGVVNTQYF

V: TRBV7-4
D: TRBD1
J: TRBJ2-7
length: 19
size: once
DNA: TGTGCCAGCAGCTTAGCATCAACAGGGGAAGGTCGGAGCTCCTACGAGCAGTACTTC
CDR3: CASSLASTGEGRSSYEQYF

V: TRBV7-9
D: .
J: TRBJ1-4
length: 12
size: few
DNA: TGTGCCAGCTCAGGGGAGGATGAAAAACTGTTTTTT
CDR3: CASSGEDEKLFF

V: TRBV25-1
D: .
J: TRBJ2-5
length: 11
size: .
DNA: TGTGCCAGCAGTGGGGAAGAGACCCAGTACTTC
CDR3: CASSGEETQYF

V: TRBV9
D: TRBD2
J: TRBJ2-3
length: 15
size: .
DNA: TGTGCCAGCAGCGGAGAAGCGGGGAGCACAGATACGCAGTATTTT
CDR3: CASSGEAGSTDTQYF

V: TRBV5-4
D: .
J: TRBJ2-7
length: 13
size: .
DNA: TGTGCCAGCAGCTTGCGGGGCCCTTACGAGCAGTACTTC
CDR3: CASSLRGPYEQYF

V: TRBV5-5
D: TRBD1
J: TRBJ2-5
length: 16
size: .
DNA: TGTGCCAGCAGCCAGGCTGGGACAGCCCTTCCGGGGACCCAGTACTTC
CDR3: CASSQAGTALPGTQYF

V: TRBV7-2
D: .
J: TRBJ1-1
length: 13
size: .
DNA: TGTGCCAGCAGCTTCGGACAGTTCGCTGAAGCTTTCTTT
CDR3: CASSFGQFAEAFF

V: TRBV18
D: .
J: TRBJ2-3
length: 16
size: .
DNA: TGTGCCAGCTCATCCGGGGCCAGAGGGAGCTTGGATACGCAGTATTTT
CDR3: CASSSGARGSLDTQYF

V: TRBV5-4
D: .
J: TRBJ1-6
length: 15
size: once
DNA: TGTGCCAGCAGCTTGGCTGGGACACCGGCGATCACCCTCCACTTT
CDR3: CASSLAGTPAITLHF

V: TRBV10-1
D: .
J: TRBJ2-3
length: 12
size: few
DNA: TGCGCCAGCAGGGGAGACTTAGTTGCGCAGTATTTT
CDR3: CASRGDLVAQYF

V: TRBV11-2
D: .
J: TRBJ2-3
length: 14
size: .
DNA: TGTGCCAGCAGCTCCTCTCAGGGGGGAGATACGCAGTATTTT
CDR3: CASSSSQGGDTQYF

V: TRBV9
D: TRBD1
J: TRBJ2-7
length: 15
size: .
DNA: TGTGCCAGCAGCGTAGAGGGACAGGGGGCCTACGAGCAGTACTTC
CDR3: CASSVEGQGAYEQYF

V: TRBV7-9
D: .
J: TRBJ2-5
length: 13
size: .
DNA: TGTGCCAGCAGGCCTAGCATCTTGGAGACCCAGTACTTC
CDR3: CASRPSILETQYF

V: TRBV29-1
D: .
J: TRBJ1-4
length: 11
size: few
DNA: TGCAGCGTTGAAAAGGACAGCAAACTGTTTTTT
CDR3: CSVEKDSKLFF

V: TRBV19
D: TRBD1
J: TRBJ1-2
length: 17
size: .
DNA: TGTGCCAGTAGTCACCGGGACAGGGCGAAGGGTAACTATGGCTACACCTTC
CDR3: CASSHRDRAKGNYGYTF

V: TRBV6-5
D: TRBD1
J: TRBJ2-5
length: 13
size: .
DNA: TGTGCCAGCGGCGACAGGGTCCAAGAGACCCAGTACTTC
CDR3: CASGDRVQETQYF

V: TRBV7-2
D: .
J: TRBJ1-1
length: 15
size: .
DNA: TGTGCCAGCAGCCCTCGGGCAGGGCCAAACACTGAAGCTTTCTTT
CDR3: CASSPRAGPNTEAFF